This TCR beta chain stems from a study of blood T cell repertoires in COVID-19. Study overall: Acute and convalescent COVID-19 specimens originated in the United States, Italy and Spain.

Residents of over 20 US areas, aged about 18 to 89 years, made up the participants. This clone was counted once. Clones were sequenced by immunoSEQ multiplex PCR, and TCRdb holds only the in-frame ones, with some missing. The table has roughly 260,000 clones, around nine tenths seen once; the top ten hold around 1.8%. Specimen: PBMCs or T cells enriched from blood (not recorded which). This sequence originates from a woman younger than 30 who had recovered from COVID-19.

CDR3: CASSRRPDGETQYF. The CDR3 DNA sequence: TGCGCCAGCAGCAGAAGACCCGACGGGGAGACCCAGTACTTC. The rearrangement joins TRBV5-1 to TRBJ2-5; D is undetermined. Deletions cut 4 bases from V and 5 bases from J, with 15 bases between. The CDR3 totals 14 residues. The germline V gene has CDR1 SGHRS and CDR2 YFSETQ. Supplemented by reference TRBV5-1 and TRBJ2-5, the full variable domain reads KAGVTQTPRYLIKTRGQQVTLSCSPISGHRSVSWYQQTPGQGLQFLFEYFSETQRNKGNFPGRFSGRQFSNSRSEMNVSTLELGDSALYLCASSRRPDGETQYFGPGTRLLVL.